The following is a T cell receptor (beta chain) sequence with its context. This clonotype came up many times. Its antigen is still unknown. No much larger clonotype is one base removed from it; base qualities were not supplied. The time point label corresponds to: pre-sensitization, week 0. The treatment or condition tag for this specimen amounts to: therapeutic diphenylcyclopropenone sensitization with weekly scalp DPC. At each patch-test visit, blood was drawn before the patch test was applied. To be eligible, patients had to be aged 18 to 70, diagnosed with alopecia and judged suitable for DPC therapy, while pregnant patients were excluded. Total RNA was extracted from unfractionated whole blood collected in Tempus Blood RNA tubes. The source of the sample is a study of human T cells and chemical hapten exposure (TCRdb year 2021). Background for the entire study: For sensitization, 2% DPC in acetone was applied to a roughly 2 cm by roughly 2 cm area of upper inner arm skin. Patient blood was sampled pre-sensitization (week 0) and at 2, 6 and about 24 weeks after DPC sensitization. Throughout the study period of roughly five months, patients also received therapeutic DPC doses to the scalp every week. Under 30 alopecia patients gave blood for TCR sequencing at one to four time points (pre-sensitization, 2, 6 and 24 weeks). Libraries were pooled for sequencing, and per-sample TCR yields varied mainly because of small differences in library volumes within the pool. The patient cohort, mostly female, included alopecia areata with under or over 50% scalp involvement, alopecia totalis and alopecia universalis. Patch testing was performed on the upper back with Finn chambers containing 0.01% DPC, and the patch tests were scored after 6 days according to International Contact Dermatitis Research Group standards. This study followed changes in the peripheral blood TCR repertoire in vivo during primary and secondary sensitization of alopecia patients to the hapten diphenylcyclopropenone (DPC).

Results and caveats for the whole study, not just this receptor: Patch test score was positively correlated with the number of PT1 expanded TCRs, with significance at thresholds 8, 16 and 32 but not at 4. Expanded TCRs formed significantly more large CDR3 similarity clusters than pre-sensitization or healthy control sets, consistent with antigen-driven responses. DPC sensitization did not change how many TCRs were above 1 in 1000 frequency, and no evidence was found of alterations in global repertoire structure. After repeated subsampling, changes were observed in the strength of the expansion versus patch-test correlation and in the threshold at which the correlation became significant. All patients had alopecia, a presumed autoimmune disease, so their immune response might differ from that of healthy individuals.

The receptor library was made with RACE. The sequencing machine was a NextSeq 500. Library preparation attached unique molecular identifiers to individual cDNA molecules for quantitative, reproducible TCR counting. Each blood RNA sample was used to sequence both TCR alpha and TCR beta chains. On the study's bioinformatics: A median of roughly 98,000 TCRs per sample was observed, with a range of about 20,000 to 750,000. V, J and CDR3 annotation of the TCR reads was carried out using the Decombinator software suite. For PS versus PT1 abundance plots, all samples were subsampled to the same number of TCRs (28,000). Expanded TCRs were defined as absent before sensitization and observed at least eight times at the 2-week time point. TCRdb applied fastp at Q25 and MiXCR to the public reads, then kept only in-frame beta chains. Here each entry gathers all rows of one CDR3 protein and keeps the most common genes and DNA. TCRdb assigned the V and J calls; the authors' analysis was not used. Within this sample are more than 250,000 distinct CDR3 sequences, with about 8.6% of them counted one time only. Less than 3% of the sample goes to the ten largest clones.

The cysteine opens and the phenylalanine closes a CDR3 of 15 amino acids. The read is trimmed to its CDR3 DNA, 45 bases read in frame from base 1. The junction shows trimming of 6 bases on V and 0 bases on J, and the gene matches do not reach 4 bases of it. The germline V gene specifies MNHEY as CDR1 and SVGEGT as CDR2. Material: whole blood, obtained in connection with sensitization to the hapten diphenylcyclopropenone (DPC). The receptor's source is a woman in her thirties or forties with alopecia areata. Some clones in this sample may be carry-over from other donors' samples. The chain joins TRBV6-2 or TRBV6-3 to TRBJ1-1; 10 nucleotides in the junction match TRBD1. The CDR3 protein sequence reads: CASRDRGVMNTEAFF. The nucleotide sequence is TGTGCCAGCAGGGACAGGGGGGTTATGAACACTGAAGCTTTCTTT.